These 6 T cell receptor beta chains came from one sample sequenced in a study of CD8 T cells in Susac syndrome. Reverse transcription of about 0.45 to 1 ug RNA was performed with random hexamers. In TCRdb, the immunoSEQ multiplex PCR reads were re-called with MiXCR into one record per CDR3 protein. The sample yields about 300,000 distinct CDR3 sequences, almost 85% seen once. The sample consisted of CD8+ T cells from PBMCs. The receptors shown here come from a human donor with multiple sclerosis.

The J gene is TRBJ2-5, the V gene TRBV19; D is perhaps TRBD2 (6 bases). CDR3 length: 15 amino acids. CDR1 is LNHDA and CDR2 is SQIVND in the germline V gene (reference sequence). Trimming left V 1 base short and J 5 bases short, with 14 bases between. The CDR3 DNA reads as TGTGCCAGTAGTATAGTCACGACTAGTGGCGAGACCCAGTACTTC. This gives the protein CASSIVTTSGETQYF.

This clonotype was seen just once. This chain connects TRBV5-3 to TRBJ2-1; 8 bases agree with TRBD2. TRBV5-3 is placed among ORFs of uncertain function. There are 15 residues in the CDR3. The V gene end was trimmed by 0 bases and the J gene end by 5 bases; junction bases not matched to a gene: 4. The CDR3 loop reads CARSLEGLVDNEQFF. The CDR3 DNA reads TGTGCCAGAAGCTTGGAGGGACTAGTAGACAATGAGCAGTTCTTC.

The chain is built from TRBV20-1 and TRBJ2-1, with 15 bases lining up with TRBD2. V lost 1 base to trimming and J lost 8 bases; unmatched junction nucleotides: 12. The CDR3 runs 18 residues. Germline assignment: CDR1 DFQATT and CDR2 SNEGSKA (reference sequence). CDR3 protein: CSARGRGQGTSGRYEQFF. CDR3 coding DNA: TGCAGTGCTAGAGGCCGGGGGCAAGGGACTAGCGGGAGGTATGAGCAGTTCTTC.

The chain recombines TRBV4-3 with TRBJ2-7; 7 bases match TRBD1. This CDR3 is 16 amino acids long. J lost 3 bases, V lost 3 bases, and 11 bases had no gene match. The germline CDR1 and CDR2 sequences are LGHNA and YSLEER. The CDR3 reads CASSQSRDRENYEQYF. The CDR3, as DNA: TGCGCCAGCAGCCAGTCCCGGGACAGAGAGAACTACGAGCAGTACTTC.

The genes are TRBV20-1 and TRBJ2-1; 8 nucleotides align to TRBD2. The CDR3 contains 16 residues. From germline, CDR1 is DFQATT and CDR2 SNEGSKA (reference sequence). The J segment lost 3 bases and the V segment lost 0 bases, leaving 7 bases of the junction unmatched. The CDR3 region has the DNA TGCAGTGCTAGAGATTTCCCAGCGGGAGTCTACAATGAGCAGTTCTTC. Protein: CSARDFPAGVYNEQFF.

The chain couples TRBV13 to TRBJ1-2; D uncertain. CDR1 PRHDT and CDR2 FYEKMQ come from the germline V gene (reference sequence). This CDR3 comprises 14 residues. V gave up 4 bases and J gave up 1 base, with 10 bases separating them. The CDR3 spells CASSSPGSNYGYTF. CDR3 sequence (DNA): TGTGCCAGCAGCTCGCCCGGAAGTAACTATGGCTACACCTTC.